This T cell receptor (beta chain) originates from a study of shared clonotypes between healthy human individuals. Study-level information: Participating donors consisted of a couple of women and a few men aged 18 to 49.

There are 14 residues in the CDR3. The germline V gene has CDR1 SNHLY and CDR2 FYNNEI. The V end lost 4 bases, the J end lost 3 bases, and 10 bases lay between the germline ends. Naive CD4+ cells were CD45RA-selected; the remaining cells were memory. Study conclusions and caveats: Rarefaction showed that sequencing of sorted subsets was incomplete (despite large depth).

Concerning this clone itself: No antigen is known for it.

Authors' methods: Junction-only immunoSEQ data arrived without quality scores, meaning filtering differed. Libraries were prepared by immunoSEQ multiplex PCR; TCRdb keeps only in-frame clonotypes and omits some of them. V and J calls and clone size are as listed in that table; D and trimming were resolved from the DNA. The sample carries 2 million to 3 million clones, 93% recorded once. Sequences were obtained from naive CD4+ T cells from PBMCs. The subset: CD45RA+ positively selected. The source is a man younger than 35 in good health. Some clones in this sample may be carry-over from other donors' samples. The chain links TRBV2 to TRBJ1-5; D is unresolved. Written as DNA, the CDR3 is TGTGCCAGCAGTGGGTACGGGAACAATCAGCCCCAGCATTTT. Protein: CASSGYGNNQPQHF.